These 6 T cell receptor beta chains came from one sample sequenced in a study of T cell clonality in common variable immunodeficiency. Whole-study results and caveats: Reportedly, TCR beta sequences from common variable immunodeficiency showed fewer deletions and N-nucleotide insertions.

Antigen specificity for these receptors is unknown. The protocol was immunoSEQ multiplex PCR, while the TCRdb copy is restricted to in-frame clones and leaves out a portion. The specimen gives about 20,000 clones without singletons; the ten biggest hold around 2.5%. Sequenced material: peripheral blood mononuclear cells. All receptors come from a human donor with common variable immunodeficiency.

This clone was observed a handful of times. From the germline J gene comes the end of the CDR3, since the read stops 3 residues before it. The rearrangement links TRBV20-1 to TRBJ2-7, with D maybe TRBD2 (5 bases). The CDR3 is made up of 13 amino acids. Germline V gene data show CDR1 as DFQATT and CDR2 as SNEGSKA (reference sequence). V gave up 3 bases and J gave up 3 bases, with 12 bases separating them. The sequenced part of the CDR3 DNA is TGCAGTGCTAGCAGAGGGCATGGCTACGAG. This gives the protein CSASRGHGYE. The full CDR3 is CSASRGHGYEQYF.

Regarding this clone: The CDR3 is cut off 3 residues early in the read; its end comes from the germline J gene. J is TRBJ2-1 and V is TRBV13; 15 nucleotides align to TRBD2. V was clipped by 5 bases and J by 7 bases; unmatched bases: 6. Germline assignment: CDR1 PRHDT and CDR2 FYEKMQ (reference sequence). This CDR3 spans 16 amino acids. The CDR3: CASSPWTSGRGNEQFF. Partial CDR3 DNA: TGTGCCAGCAGCCCCTGGACTAGCGGGAGGGGTAATGAG.

This clone was found a few times. The read stops 3 residues short of the end of the CDR3; the missing end is completed from the germline J gene. The V call is TRBV5-1, the J call TRBJ1-2, with D maybe TRBD1 (5 bases). Germline lookup yields CDR1 SGHRS and CDR2 YFSETQ. V was pared by 4 bases and J by 4 bases, with 11 bases between. The CDR3 has 13 residues. This chain's CDR3 is CASSEDSTYGYTF. The DNA read from the CDR3 is TGCGCCAGCAGCGAAGACAGCACCTATGGC.

Remarks on this clone: The read is 3 residues too short to cover the CDR3 end, so that end is filled in from the germline J gene. The genes are TRBV19 and TRBJ2-1; 10 bases fit TRBD2. Unmatched junction bases numbered 9, after V lost 2 bases and J lost 8 bases. Germline assignment: CDR1 LNHDA and CDR2 SQIVND (reference sequence). The CDR3 extends over 16 amino acids. The CDR3 is CASSIKAGGPAHEQFF. Partial CDR3 DNA: TGTGCCAGTAGTATAAAAGCGGGAGGGCCGGCACATGAG.

This clone was found a few times. CDR3 DNA, as far as it was read: TGTGCCAGCAGCTTAAGTGGGGACAGGGTCGAG. Its protein is CASSLSGDRVE. In full, the CDR3 is CASSLSGDRVEQYF. J is TRBJ2-7 and V is TRBV7-6; 9 bases are a match to TRBD1. The read stops 3 residues short of the end of the CDR3; the missing end is completed from the germline J gene. Germline assignment: CDR1 SGHVS and CDR2 FNYEAQ. The trim removed 2 bases at V and 6 bases at J, leaving 5 bases unmatched. The CDR3 runs 14 residues.

As to this clone: Coverage ceases 3 residues before the CDR3 finishes, and the germline J gene fills in the end. The rearrangement links TRBV19 to TRBJ2-1; 16 bases are a match to TRBD2. Germline CDR1 LNHDA, CDR2 SQIVND (reference sequence). Trimming took 6 bases from V and 2 from J; bases not matched to a gene: 7. CDR3 length: 18 amino acids. CDR3 protein: CASSPGTSGRAAYNEQFF. The sequenced part of the CDR3 DNA is TGTGCCAGTAGCCCCGGGACTAGCGGGAGGGCCGCCTACAATGAG.